This entry is about one TCR beta chain. The CDR3 spans 14 residues. CDR1 and CDR2 (germline): SGHDT, YYEEEE. Trimming took 4 bases from V and 2 from J; bases not matched to a gene: 2. Per the original data handling: For nucleated cells, counts were estimated from reference gene primer amplification. Sequenced by immunoSEQ multiplex PCR; TCRdb stores in-frame clones only, minus some. Clonal size and the V and J genes are those of that table, whereas D and trimming came from the DNA. The table shows over 45,000 clones, with 80% to 90% occurring only once. Enrolment of Seattle patients took place during active infection, and they were followed longitudinally. The data originate from a study of blood T cell repertoires in COVID-19. Whole-study context: The study drew acute and convalescent COVID-19 samples from the United States, Italy and Spain.

The chain joins TRBV5-6 to TRBJ1-5; TRBD1 aligns across 8 bases. What was sequenced was peripheral blood. The clonotype originates from a man aged 35 to 55 with COVID-19, enrolled during active disease. The CDR3 spells CASSGGQGNQPQHF. CDR3 DNA: TGTGCCAGCAGCGGGGGACAGGGCAATCAGCCCCAGCATTTT.